These 6 T cell receptor beta chains came from one sample sequenced in a study of shared clonotypes between healthy human individuals. Libraries were prepared by immunoSEQ multiplex PCR; TCRdb keeps only in-frame clonotypes and omits some of them. The sample has hundreds of thousands of clones; 96% are singletons. CD45RO-negative cells were positively selected for CCR7, leaving out terminally differentiated effector memory CD45RA+ cells. Sample: naive CD8+ T cells sorted from blood. The receptors derive from a man aged 25-45 years in good health.

This chain connects TRBV18 to TRBJ1-4; maybe TRBD1 (5 bases). V dropped 3 bases and J dropped 7 bases, with 15 bases sitting between them. From germline, CDR1 is KGHSH and CDR2 LQKENI. This CDR3 has 15 residues. The CDR3 DNA is TGTGCCAGCTCACCCCCGGGACCGGCGTCTGAAAAACTGTTTTTT. This sequence encodes CASSPPGPASEKLFF.

This sequence joins TRBV30 and TRBJ2-1, with D possibly matching TRBD1 (5 bases). This CDR3 has 12 amino acids. Germline loops: CDR1 GTSNPN, CDR2 SVGIG (reference sequence). The V and J ends lost 0 bases and 7 bases respectively, with 7 bases between them. CDR3 DNA sequence: TGTGCCTGGAGTGTAGCAGGGAATGAGCAGTTCTTC. Residues: CAWSVAGNEQFF.

Turning to this clone: This CDR3 is also generated by other DNA sequences in the sample. V gene TRBV10-3 combines with J gene TRBJ2-7, with D possibly TRBD2 on 6 matching bases. Germline lookup yields CDR1 ENHRY and CDR2 SYGVKD. CDR3 size: 14 residues. The ends were cut back, 2 bases at V and 0 bases at J, with 8 bases in the middle. Here the CDR3 reads CAISEAGSSYEQYF. CDR3 sequence (DNA): TGTGCCATCAGTGAGGCCGGGAGCTCCTACGAGCAGTACTTC.

This sequence joins TRBV9 and TRBJ1-1; no definite D call. V shed 4 bases and J shed 1 base, with 8 bases lying between them. Germline V gene lookup returns CDR1 SGDLS and CDR2 YYNGEE. CDR3 length: 13 amino acids. The CDR3 sequence: CASSPGGNTEAFF. In DNA form, the CDR3 reads TGTGCCAGCAGCCCCGGCGGGAACACTGAAGCTTTCTTT.

V is TRBV27 and J is TRBJ2-7; 10 positions match TRBD2. The ends lost 6 bases at V and 5 bases at J; junction bases unmatched: 16. The length of the CDR3 is 17 residues. Germline assignment: CDR1 MNHEY and CDR2 SMNVEV (reference sequence). CDR3 bases: TGTGCCAGCAGACCCGGGACTAGCGCAATGGGGTTCGACGAGCAGTACTTC. Translation: CASRPGTSAMGFDEQYF.

This clone was seen a handful of times. V and J are TRBV13 and TRBJ2-7, with 7 bases matching TRBD2. V shed 5 bases, J shed 6 bases, and the junction held 10 bases outside the gene matches. Germline CDR1 PRHDT, CDR2 FYEKMQ (reference sequence). CDR3 length equals 14 residues. CDR3 loop: CASSPQGGLREQYF. DNA for the CDR3: TGTGCCAGCAGCCCCCAGGGAGGGCTCCGCGAGCAGTACTTC.